Listed below are T cell receptor beta chains from one sample, sequenced in a study of blood T cell repertoires in COVID-19. Clones were read by immunoSEQ multiplex PCR, and TCRdb kept only the in-frame ones, dropping some. The sample records under 100,000 clones, more than 75% being singletons. The sample consisted of peripheral blood. These receptors all come from a human donor in a cohort sampled during active COVID-19. CDR3s include the opening cysteine and the closing phenylalanine or tryptophan. D genes are given only for firm matches. Expanded clones get a size class; other rows say once, few or many, or leave the size out.

abundance	d_gene	v_gene	j_gene	CDR3nt	CDR3aa
.	TRBD1	TRBV6-5	TRBJ2-2	TGTGCCAGCAGCTCGACAGGGAGAACCGGGGAGCTGTTTTTT	CASSSTGRTGELFF
.	.	TRBV18	TRBJ1-1	TGTGCCAGCTCACCTGAGGGAAACACTGAAGCTTTCTTT	CASSPEGNTEAFF
few	.	TRBV5-1	TRBJ2-7	TGCGCCAGCAGCTTGGGTAGCGGCTACGAGCAGTACTTC	CASSLGSGYEQYF
.	TRBD2	TRBV10-3	TRBJ2-2	TGTGCCATCAATGTAGCGGGGCTAGAAGAGACCGGGGAGCTGTTTTTT	CAINVAGLEETGELFF
.	.	TRBV14	TRBJ2-2	TGTGCCAGCAGCCCCGGTGATCCGCTCGCGAACACCGGGGAGCTGTTTTTT	CASSPGDPLANTGELFF
.	TRBD1	TRBV14	TRBJ1-1	TGTGCCAGCAGCCACTTGACAGGGTCGAACACTGAAGCTTTCTTT	CASSHLTGSNTEAFF
.	.	TRBV7-8	TRBJ2-2	TGTGCCAGCAGCTCCCTCGGCGGGACGAACACCGGGGAGCTGTTTTTT	CASSSLGGTNTGELFF
.	.	TRBV30	TRBJ1-2	TGTGCCTGGAGTACTGGGATACAGGGAGGGTATGGCTACACCTTC	CAWSTGIQGGYGYTF
.	TRBD1	TRBV7-3	TRBJ1-2	TGTGCCAGCAGCTTAGGGGCAGGGGGCTATGGCTACACCTTC	CASSLGAGGYGYTF
.	.	TRBV3-1/TRBV3-2	TRBJ2-2	TGTGCCAGCAGCCAAACGTCCCTCGGGGGAGCGAACACCGGGGAGCTGTTTTTT	CASSQTSLGGANTGELFF
.	.	TRBV7-2	TRBJ2-1	TGTGCCAGCAGCTTAAGGGAGTGGGATCCGCCCTCCTACAATGAGCAGTTCTTC	CASSLREWDPPSYNEQFF
.	.	TRBV9	TRBJ1-6	TGTGCCAGCAGCGTTTACAGGGAACCTAGGGGGTATTCACCCCTCCACTTT	CASSVYREPRGYSPLHF
.	.	TRBV21-1	TRBJ2-7	TGTGCCAGCAGCAAAGTTAATACTACCTACGAGCAGTACTTC	CASSKVNTTYEQYF
.	.	TRBV19	TRBJ1-2	TGTGCCAGTAGTGTCGACAGGTTGCGCGGCTACACCTTC	CASSVDRLRGYTF
.	TRBD2	TRBV28	TRBJ2-7	TGTGCCAGCACCCTTGGGACTACCCTCTACGAGCAGTACTTC	CASTLGTTLYEQYF
.	TRBD2	TRBV5-4	TRBJ2-1	TGTGCCAGCGGTTCCCCTAGCGGGAGCTCCTACAATGAGCAGTTCTTC	CASGSPSGSSYNEQFF
.	TRBD1	TRBV5-5	TRBJ2-7	TGTGCCAGCAGCAGGACAGGGCAAAACGAGCAGTACTTC	CASSRTGQNEQYF
.	TRBD2	TRBV4-1	TRBJ2-7	TGCGCCAGCAGCCAAGATCGTAGTAGCGGGAGGCCCAACTACGAGCAGTACTTC	CASSQDRSSGRPNYEQYF
.	TRBD2	TRBV24-1	TRBJ2-1	TGTGCCACCAGTGACGGGACTAGCATAGGCAATGAGCAGTTCTTC	CATSDGTSIGNEQFF
.	TRBD2	TRBV29-1	TRBJ2-5	TGCAGCGTTGAAGCGGGAGGGGAGACCCAGTACTTC	CSVEAGGETQYF
.	TRBD2	TRBV7-9	TRBJ2-1	TGTGCCAGCAGCGATTACGGACTAGCGCAGGGGAATGAGCAGTTCTTC	CASSDYGLAQGNEQFF
.	.	TRBV5-5	TRBJ2-7	TGTGCCAGCAGTTCCTATCGGGACAACCCCTACGAGCAGTACTTC	CASSSYRDNPYEQYF
.	TRBD2	TRBV18	TRBJ2-7	TGTGCCAGCTCAGGACAGGGGCATTGGACTAGCGGGAGGGCCCTTGAGCAGTACTTC	CASSGQGHWTSGRALEQYF
.	TRBD1	TRBV11-2	TRBJ2-7	TGTGCCAGCAGCCAAATGACAGGGAACATCGAGCAGTACTTC	CASSQMTGNIEQYF
.	.	TRBV5-1	TRBJ2-5	TGCGCCAGCAGCCCCAGGTCACAAGAGACCCAGTACTTC	CASSPRSQETQYF
.	TRBD2	TRBV10-2	TRBJ2-7	TGCGCCAGCAGTGCGCGAACGGGACTAGCGGGAGTAGGCGAGCAGTACTTC	CASSARTGLAGVGEQYF
once	TRBD2	TRBV2	TRBJ2-7	TGTGCCAGCAGTCCCTTGGAGCGGGAGAATGAGCAGTACTTC	CASSPLERENEQYF